A single sample gave rise to the 16 T cell receptor beta chains below, sequenced in a study of blood T cell repertoires in COVID-19. TCRdb's table, derived via immunoSEQ multiplex PCR, lists solely in-frame clones and lacks some. The sample lists 200,000 to 300,000 clones, around 86% occurring once. Sequenced input: peripheral blood. The receptors were sampled from a woman aged 60-75 years with active or convalescent COVID-19.

The chain combines TRBV5-4 with TRBJ1-4, with D possibly matching TRBD1 (5 bases). The CDR3 is made up of 14 amino acids. Per the germline V gene, CDR1 is SGHNT and CDR2 is YYREEE (reference sequence). Trimming took 6 bases from V and 4 from J, leaving 13 bases between them. The DNA of the CDR3 is TGTGCCAGCACCTTCGACAGCAATAATGAAAAACTGTTTTTT. Translation: CASTFDSNNEKLFF. The full variable domain, completed using reference TRBV5-4 and TRBJ1-4, is ETGVTQSPTHLIKTRGQQVTLRCSSQSGHNTVSWYQQALGQGPQFIFQYYREEENGRGNFPPRFSGLQFPNYSSELNVNALELDDSALYLCASTFDSNNEKLFFGSGTQLSVL.

This rearrangement joins TRBV6-6 to TRBJ2-7, with D possibly being TRBD1 (6 bases). Germline V gene lookup returns CDR1 MNHNY and CDR2 SVGAGI (reference sequence). This CDR3 is 14 amino acids long. V lost 2 bases to trimming and J lost 2 bases, with 10 bases between them. The CDR3 region has the DNA TGTGCCAGCAGTTACGCGACAGGCCCCTACGAGCAGTACTTC. Protein product: CASSYATGPYEQYF.

The gene calls are TRBV7-2 and TRBJ2-5, with 9 bases identical to TRBD1. There are 17 residues in the CDR3. The trim removed 2 bases at V and 5 bases at J, leaving 12 bases unmatched. Germline V gene data show CDR1 as SGHTA and CDR2 as FQGNSA. The CDR3 DNA reads as TGTGCCAGCAGCTTAAACCCCCTACAGGGGGCGAAGGAGACCCAGTACTTC. Translation: CASSLNPLQGAKETQYF.

The V and J genes are TRBV7-2 and TRBJ1-2; 7 nucleotides line up with TRBD1. V shed 1 base and J 4 bases; nucleotides not matched to a gene: 6. CDR3 size: 15 residues. Germline CDR1 SGHTA, CDR2 FQGNSA. CDR3 nucleotide sequence: TGTGCCAGCAGCTTAGATGGTTCAGGGGGCTATGGCTACACCTTC. Its protein is CASSLDGSGGYGYTF.

This chain connects TRBV18 to TRBJ1-4; D remains unclear. Germline V gene lookup returns CDR1 KGHSH and CDR2 LQKENI. The CDR3 loop spans 13 amino acids. The V end was cut by 3 bases, the J end by 5 bases, with 7 bases between. The CDR3 nucleotides read TGTGCCAGCTCACCCGGTGAGAATGAAAAACTGTTTTTT. The encoded protein is CASSPGENEKLFF.

The chain is built from TRBV27 and TRBJ2-5; tentative D call: TRBD1 (5 bases). Germline CDR1 and CDR2: MNHEY and SMNVEV (reference sequence). The CDR3 is 16 residues long. V lost 0 bases and J 0 bases, leaving 11 bases between the germline ends. This CDR3 reads CASSLSRGPHQETQYF. CDR3 nucleotides: TGTGCCAGCAGTTTATCAAGGGGTCCCCACCAAGAGACCCAGTACTTC.

This chain uses TRBV6-2 or TRBV6-3 with TRBJ1-1, with TRBD1 as a possible D gene (6 bases). The V end was cut by 4 bases, the J end by 1 base, with 13 bases between. Germline CDR1 and CDR2: MNHEY and SVGEGT. There are 15 residues in the CDR3. The CDR3, as DNA: TGTGCCAGCAGTTCCCCAAGGGACACGAACACTGAAGCTTTCTTT. It translates to CASSSPRDTNTEAFF.

This clone occurred a few times. The rearrangement uses TRBV28 and TRBJ1-3, with 8 bases identical to TRBD1. CDR1 is MDHEN and CDR2 is SYDVKM in the germline V gene. There are 14 residues in the CDR3. Trimming at V came to 6 bases and at J to 2 bases, leaving 3 bases not matched to a gene. The CDR3 spells CASSQTGAGNTIYF. In DNA, the CDR3 is TGTGCCAGCAGCCAGACAGGGGCTGGAAACACCATATATTTT.

This chain joins TRBV7-2 and TRBJ2-2; TRBD2 aligns across 10 bases. Trimming cost V 7 bases and J 8 bases; bases outside gene matches: 7. Germline CDR1 and CDR2: SGHTA and FQGNSA. There are 14 residues in the CDR3. CDR3: CASNVAGGTGELFF. Written as DNA, the CDR3 is TGTGCCAGCAACGTAGCGGGGGGAACAGGGGAGCTGTTTTTT.

This clone has just one count. V and J are TRBV7-6 and TRBJ1-2, with D possibly TRBD1 on 5 matching bases. Germline-derived CDR1 and CDR2 are SGHVS and FNYEAQ. The V end lost 3 bases, the J end lost 4 bases, and 15 bases lay between the germline ends. The CDR3 runs 15 residues. CDR3 sequence (DNA): TGTGCCAGCAGCTTGGCGGGAGGGGATAGCTATGGCTACACCTTC. This sequence encodes CASSLAGGDSYGYTF. The whole variable domain, remainder taken from reference TRBV7-6 and TRBJ1-2, is GAGVSQSPRYKVTKRGQDVALRCDPISGHVSLYWYRQALGQGPEFLTYFNYEAQQDKSGLPNDRFSAERPEGSISTLTIQRTEQRDSAMYRCASSLAGGDSYGYTFGSGTRLTVV.

The rearrangement uses TRBV6-1 and TRBJ2-7, with a weak D call TRBD1 (5 bases). V was pared by 2 bases and J by 5 bases, with 7 bases between. The CDR3 extends over 12 amino acids. Germline assignment: CDR1 MNHNS and CDR2 SASEGT. The CDR3: CASSELGDEQYF. CDR3 in DNA: TGTGCCAGCAGTGAACTAGGGGACGAGCAGTACTTC.

The gene calls are TRBV2 and TRBJ2-3; possible D gene TRBD1, 5 bases. The CDR3 has 13 residues. Germline loops: CDR1 SNHLY, CDR2 FYNNEI. Trimming took off 3 bases at V and 3 bases at J, with 7 bases between the two ends. CDR3 coding DNA: TGTGCCAGCAGTGAGCAGGGAACAGATACGCAGTATTTT. The encoded protein is CASSEQGTDTQYF.

The chain recombines TRBV14 with TRBJ1-2, with unresolved D. Germline assignment: CDR1 SGHDN and CDR2 FVKESK. The CDR3 is 13 residues long. Trimming left V 0 bases short and J 5 bases short, with 7 bases between. Here the CDR3 DNA reads TGTGCCAGCAGCCAAGACCCCAGTTATGGCTACACCTTC. Translated, it gives CASSQDPSYGYTF.

CDR3 nucleotide sequence: TGTGCCTGGAGTGCGGGACTAGCCCCCGATACGCAGTATTTT. Its translation is CAWSAGLAPDTQYF. This sequence joins TRBV30 and TRBJ2-3; 9 nucleotides align to TRBD2. V was pared by 1 base and J by 6 bases, with 5 bases of the junction left unmatched. This CDR3 comprises 14 residues. From germline, CDR1 is GTSNPN and CDR2 SVGIG (reference sequence).

The chain employs TRBV5-1 and TRBJ2-2, with TRBD1 matching over 9 bases. The CDR3 extends over 17 amino acids. In germline, CDR1 is SGHRS, CDR2 YFSETQ. Germline trimming cut 4 bases from V and 7 bases from J; bases unmatched to any gene: 14. The CDR3 region is CASSENPGTGLSGELFF. CDR3 nucleotides: TGCGCCAGCAGCGAAAATCCCGGGACAGGGCTTAGCGGGGAGCTGTTTTTT. Together with reference TRBV5-1 and TRBJ2-2, the CDR3 gives the full variable domain: KAGVTQTPRYLIKTRGQQVTLSCSPISGHRSVSWYQQTPGQGLQFLFEYFSETQRNKGNFPGRFSGRQFSNSRSEMNVSTLELGDSALYLCASSENPGTGLSGELFFGEGSRLTVL.

The chain is built from TRBV24-1 and TRBJ2-1; 11 positions agree with TRBD2. Germline loops: CDR1 KGHDR, CDR2 SFDVKD. V lost 4 bases, J lost 5 bases, and 9 bases stayed unmatched. This CDR3 has 17 residues. CDR3 coding DNA: TGTGCCACCAGTGAGGCGACGACTAGCGGGAAAAACAATGAGCAGTTCTTC. Protein: CATSEATTSGKNNEQFF.